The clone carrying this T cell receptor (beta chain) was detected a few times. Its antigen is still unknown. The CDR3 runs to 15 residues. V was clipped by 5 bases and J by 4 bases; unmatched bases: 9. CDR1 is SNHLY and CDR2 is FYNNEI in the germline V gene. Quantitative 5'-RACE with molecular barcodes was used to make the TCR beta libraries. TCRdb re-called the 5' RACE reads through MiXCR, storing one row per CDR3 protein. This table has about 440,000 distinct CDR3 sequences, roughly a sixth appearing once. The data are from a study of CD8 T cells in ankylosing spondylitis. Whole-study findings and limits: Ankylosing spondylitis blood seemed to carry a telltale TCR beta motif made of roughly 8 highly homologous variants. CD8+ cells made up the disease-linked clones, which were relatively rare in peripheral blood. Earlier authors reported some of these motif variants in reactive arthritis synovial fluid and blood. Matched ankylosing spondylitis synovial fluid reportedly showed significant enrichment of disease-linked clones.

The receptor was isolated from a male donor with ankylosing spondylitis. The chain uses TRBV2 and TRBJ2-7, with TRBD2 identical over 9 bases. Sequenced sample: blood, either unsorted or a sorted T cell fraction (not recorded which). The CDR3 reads CASSPRGSGSYEQYF. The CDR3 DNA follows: TGTGCCAGCAGTCCTCGGGGTAGCGGGAGTTACGAGCAGTACTTC.